The 3 T cell receptor beta chains in this list originate from one sample, sequenced in a study of CD8+CD57+ T cells in acquired aplastic anemia. Genomic DNA acted as the template from which TCR beta VDJ combination and CDR3 sequence profiling were carried out. One entry per CDR3 protein, called by TCRdb with MiXCR from the reads. Here the sample spans 90,000 to 130,000 distinct CDR3 sequences, approximately 48% being singletons. Material: sorted CD4+, CD8+, or CD8+CD57+ T cells (not recorded which) from PBMCs. The origin of the receptors is a human donor in good health, serving as a control.

In regard to this clonotype: One junction end does not reproduce the germline sequence, and a read error may be involved. The chain links TRBV24-1 to TRBJ2-7; TRBD1 aligns across 9 bases. The CDR3 contains 15 residues. Germline CDR1 is KGHDR and CDR2 is SFDVKD. CDR3 amino acids: CASSRTRQGAYEQYF. The CDR3 region has the DNA TGTGCCAGCAGTCGAACTCGACAGGGGGCCTACGAGCAGTACTTC.

V gene TRBV7-9 combines with J gene TRBJ1-4, with 7 bases lining up with TRBD1. CDR3 length: 15 amino acids. Per the germline V gene, CDR1 is SEHNR and CDR2 is FQNEAQ (reference sequence). J gave up 7 bases and V 4 bases, and 9 bases lay outside the gene matches. This CDR3 reads CASSSSGGRSEKLFF. The CDR3 DNA reads as TGTGCCAGCAGCTCTTCAGGGGGAAGAAGTGAAAAACTGTTTTTT.

The chain carries TRBV2 and TRBJ2-7; D is ambiguous. Per germline, CDR1 SNHLY and CDR2 FYNNEI. The CDR3 is made up of 13 amino acids. V lost 7 bases and J 9 bases, leaving 19 bases between the germline ends. The CDR3 loop is CASKRVSNAVQYF. As DNA, the CDR3 is TGTGCCAGCAAAAGGGTCTCGAATGCGGTGCAGTACTTC.